This section outlines one TCR beta chain sequence together with its context. This receptor's antigen is unknown. The input lacks base qualities; no much larger clone sits a single base away. This sample stems from a study of blood T cell repertoires in COVID-19 (dated by TCRdb to the early 2020s). For context, the study as a whole: Samples from collaborators originated in the United States, Italy and Spain and spanned both the acute and convalescent phases of COVID-19. The material from the prospective study consisted of cDNA or gDNA derived from T cells, B-cell-depleted T cells, or PBMCs. The dataset comprised deeply sampled blood TCRbeta repertoires from subjects exposed to, actively infected with, or recovered from COVID-19. A freely available public database, intended as a resource for researchers studying the immune response to SARS-CoV-2, is where the repertoires were released. Samples were obtained from the ongoing ImmuneRACE study (first 160 participants) and from some 1,300 subjects provided by 6 global collaborators. The sample metadata nearly always contained a de-identified subject ID, COVID-19 status, age in years and sex. HLA class I and class II types, where available, came from metadata supplied by the sample provider rather than from assay-based typing.

Whole blood was collected in K2EDTA tubes by collaborating institutions according to the institutions' own protocols. For TCRbeta analysis, collaborator samples were shipped as frozen whole blood, as isolated PBMCs, or as DNA extracted from either sample type. Study-wide conclusions, independent of this receptor: How much clinical and demographic metadata was included differed by source and by participant, and the metadata was provided uncurated.

TCRbeta CDR3 regions were amplified from genomic DNA using the immunoSEQ Assay, a bias-controlled multiplex PCR. The original methods were these. The number of nucleated cells in each sample was estimated from the amplification of reference gene primers within the assay. Sequence reads were collapsed and filtered to measure the absolute abundance of every unique TCRbeta CDR3 rearrangement. For each sample, productive Simpson clonality was calculated as the square root of Simpson's diversity index across productive rearrangements. TCRdb obtained this table from immuneACCESS and retained in-frame rearrangements with V and J assigned. These tables miss some clones; where compared with another copy, unresolved V genes account for less than half of the shortfall, and the remainder is unexplained. V and J calls plus clone size are reproduced from that table; the DNA served to infer D and trimming. The sample table contains fewer than 300,000 clones; only one count was recorded for around 79% of them. Jointly, the top ten make up about 3.1% of the sample.

V is pared back by 0 bases and J by 5 bases, with 9 bases lying between the germline termini. The CDR3, from cysteine to phenylalanine, totals 14 residues. Only the CDR3 DNA stays, 42 bases, in frame from base 1. The germline V gene sets CDR1 to MGHRA and CDR2 to YSYEKL. The sequence is built from TRBV4-1 and TRBJ2-3; the best D guess is TRBD2, with 5 bases matching. The source material was peripheral blood. This clonotype was obtained from a woman older than 75 with acute or convalescent COVID-19. In nucleotide form, the sequence is TGCGCCAGCAGCCAAGATCACCGGGGAGATACGCAGTATTTT. Translation gives CASSQDHRGDTQYF.